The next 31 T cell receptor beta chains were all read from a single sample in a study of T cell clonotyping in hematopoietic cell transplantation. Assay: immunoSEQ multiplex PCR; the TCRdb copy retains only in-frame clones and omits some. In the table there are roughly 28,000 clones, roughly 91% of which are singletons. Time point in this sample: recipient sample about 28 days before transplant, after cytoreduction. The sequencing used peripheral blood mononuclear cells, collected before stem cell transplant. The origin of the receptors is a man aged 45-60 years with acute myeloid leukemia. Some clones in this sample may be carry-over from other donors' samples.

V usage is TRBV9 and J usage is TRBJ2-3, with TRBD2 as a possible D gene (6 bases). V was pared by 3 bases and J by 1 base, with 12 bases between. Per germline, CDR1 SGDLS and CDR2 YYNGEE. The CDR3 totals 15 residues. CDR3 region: CASSARGGGTDTQYF. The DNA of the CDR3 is TGTGCCAGCAGCGCTCGGGGAGGCGGCACAGATACGCAGTATTTT.

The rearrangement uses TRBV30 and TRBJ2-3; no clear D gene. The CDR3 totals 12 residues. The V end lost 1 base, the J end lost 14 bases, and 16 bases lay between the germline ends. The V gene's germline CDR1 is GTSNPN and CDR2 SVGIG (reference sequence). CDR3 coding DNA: TGTGCCTGGAGTGCATCCCTAACGCCCGGGTATTTT. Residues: CAWSASLTPGYF.

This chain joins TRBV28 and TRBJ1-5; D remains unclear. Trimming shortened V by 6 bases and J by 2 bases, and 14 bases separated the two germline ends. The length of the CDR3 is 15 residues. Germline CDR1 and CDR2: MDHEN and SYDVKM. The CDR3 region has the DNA TGTGCCAGCAGCCCCGGGAACCTTGGCAATCAGCCCCAGCATTTT. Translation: CASSPGNLGNQPQHF.

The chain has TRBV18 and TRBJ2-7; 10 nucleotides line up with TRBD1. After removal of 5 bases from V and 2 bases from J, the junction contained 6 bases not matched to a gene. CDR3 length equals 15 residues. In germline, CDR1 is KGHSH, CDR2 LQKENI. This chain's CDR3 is CASSSQDRGTYEQYF. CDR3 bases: TGTGCCAGCTCATCACAGGACAGGGGGACCTACGAGCAGTACTTC.

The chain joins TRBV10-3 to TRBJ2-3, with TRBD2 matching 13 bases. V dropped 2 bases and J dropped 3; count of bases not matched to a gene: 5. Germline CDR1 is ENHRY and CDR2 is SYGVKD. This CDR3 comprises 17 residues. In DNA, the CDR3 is TGTGCCATCAGTGAGCCAACTAGCGGGGGGGCGACAGATACGCAGTATTTT. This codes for CAISEPTSGGATDTQYF.

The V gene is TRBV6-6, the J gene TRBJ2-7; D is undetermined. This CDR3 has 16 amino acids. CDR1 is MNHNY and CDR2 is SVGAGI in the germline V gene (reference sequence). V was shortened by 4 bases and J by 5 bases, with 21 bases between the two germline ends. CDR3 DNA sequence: TGTGCCAGCAGTTCCCAGTACAATAACGCGTTTCACGAGCAGTACTTC. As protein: CASSSQYNNAFHEQYF.

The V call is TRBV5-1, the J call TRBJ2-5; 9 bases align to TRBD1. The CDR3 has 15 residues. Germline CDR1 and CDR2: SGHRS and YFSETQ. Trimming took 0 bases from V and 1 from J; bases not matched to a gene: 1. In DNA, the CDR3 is TGCGCCAGCAGCTTGGGACAGGGGGGCCAAGAGACCCAGTACTTC. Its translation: CASSLGQGGQETQYF.

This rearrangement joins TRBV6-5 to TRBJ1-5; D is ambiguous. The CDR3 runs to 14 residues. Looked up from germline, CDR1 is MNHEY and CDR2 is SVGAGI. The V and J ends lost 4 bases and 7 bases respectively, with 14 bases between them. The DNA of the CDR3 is TGTGCCAGCAGTTTTCACCCGGAGGTACAGCCCCAGCATTTT. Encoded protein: CASSFHPEVQPQHF.

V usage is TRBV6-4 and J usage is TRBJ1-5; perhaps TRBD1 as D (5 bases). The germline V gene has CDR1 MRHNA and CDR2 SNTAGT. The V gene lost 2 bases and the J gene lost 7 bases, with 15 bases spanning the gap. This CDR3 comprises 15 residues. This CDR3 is CASSDSPPGNQPQHF. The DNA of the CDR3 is TGTGCCAGCAGTGACAGTCCCCCAGGGAACCAGCCCCAGCATTTT.

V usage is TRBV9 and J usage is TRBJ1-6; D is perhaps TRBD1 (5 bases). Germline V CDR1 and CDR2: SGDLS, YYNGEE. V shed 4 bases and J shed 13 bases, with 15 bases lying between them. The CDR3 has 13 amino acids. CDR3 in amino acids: CASSPEGPVPLHF. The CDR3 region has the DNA TGTGCCAGCAGCCCCGAGGGACCAGTTCCCCTCCACTTT.

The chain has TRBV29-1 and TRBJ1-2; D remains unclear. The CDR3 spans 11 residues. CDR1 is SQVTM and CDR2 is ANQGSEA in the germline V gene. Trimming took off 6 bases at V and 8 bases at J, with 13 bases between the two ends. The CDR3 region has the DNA TGCAGCGTCCTGACCGCCCGCGGCTACACCTTC. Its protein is CSVLTARGYTF.

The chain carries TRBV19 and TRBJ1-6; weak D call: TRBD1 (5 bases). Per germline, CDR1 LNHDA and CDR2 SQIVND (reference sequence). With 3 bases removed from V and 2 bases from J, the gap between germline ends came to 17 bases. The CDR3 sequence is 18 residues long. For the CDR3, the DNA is TGTGCCAGTAGTATGCGGGGGATCGGGAGGCCCTATAATTCACCCCTCCACTTT. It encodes CASSMRGIGRPYNSPLHF.

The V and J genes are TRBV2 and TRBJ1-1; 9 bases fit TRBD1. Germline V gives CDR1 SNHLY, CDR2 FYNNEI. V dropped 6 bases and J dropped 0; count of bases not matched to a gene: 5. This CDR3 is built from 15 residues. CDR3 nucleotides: TGTGCCAGCAGACTCGGACAGGGGATGAACACTGAAGCTTTCTTT. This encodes CASRLGQGMNTEAFF.

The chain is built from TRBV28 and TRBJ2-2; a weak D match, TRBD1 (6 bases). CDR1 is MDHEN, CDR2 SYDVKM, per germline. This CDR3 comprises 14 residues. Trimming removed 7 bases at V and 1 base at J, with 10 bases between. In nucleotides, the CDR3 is TGTGCCAGCACTCAGGGACAGAACACCGGGGAGCTGTTTTTT. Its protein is CASTQGQNTGELFF.

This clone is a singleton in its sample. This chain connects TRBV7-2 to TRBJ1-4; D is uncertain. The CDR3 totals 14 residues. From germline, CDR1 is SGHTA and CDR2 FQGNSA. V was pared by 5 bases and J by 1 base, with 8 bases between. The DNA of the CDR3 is TGTGCCAGCAGCCCAAGGGTAACTAATGAAAAACTGTTTTTT. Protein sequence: CASSPRVTNEKLFF.

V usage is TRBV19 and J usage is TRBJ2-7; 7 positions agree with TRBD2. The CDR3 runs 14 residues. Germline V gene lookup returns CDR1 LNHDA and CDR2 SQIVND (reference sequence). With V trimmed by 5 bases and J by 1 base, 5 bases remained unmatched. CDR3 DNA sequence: TGTGCCAGTAGTTTTAGCGGGTTTTCCTACGAGCAGTACTTC. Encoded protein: CASSFSGFSYEQYF.

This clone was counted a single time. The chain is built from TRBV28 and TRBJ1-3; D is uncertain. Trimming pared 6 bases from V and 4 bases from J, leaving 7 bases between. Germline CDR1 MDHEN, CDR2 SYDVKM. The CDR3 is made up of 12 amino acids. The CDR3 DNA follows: TGTGCCAGCAGGGATCCGGGAAACACCATATATTTT. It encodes CASRDPGNTIYF.

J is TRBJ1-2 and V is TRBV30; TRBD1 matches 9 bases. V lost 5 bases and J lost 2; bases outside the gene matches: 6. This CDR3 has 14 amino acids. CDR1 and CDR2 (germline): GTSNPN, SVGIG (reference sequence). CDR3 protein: CAWHLDRGNYGYTF. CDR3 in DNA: TGTGCCTGGCACTTGGACAGGGGAAACTATGGCTACACCTTC.

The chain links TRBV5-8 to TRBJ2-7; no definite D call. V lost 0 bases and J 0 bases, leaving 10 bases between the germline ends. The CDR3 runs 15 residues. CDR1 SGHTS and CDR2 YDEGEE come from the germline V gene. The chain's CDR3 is CASSLAGVGSYEQYF. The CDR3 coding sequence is TGTGCCAGCAGCTTGGCCGGAGTAGGCTCCTACGAGCAGTACTTC.

The CDR3, as DNA: TGTGCCAGCAGCTTAGGGTGGGGGGAAAGGACTGAAAAACTGTTTTTT. Its protein is CASSLGWGERTEKLFF. The V and J genes are TRBV7-9 and TRBJ1-4; D perhaps matches TRBD1 (5 bases). V gave up 1 base and J gave up 7 bases, with 16 bases separating them. The germline V gene encodes CDR1 SEHNR and CDR2 FQNEAQ (reference sequence). This CDR3 is 16 amino acids long.

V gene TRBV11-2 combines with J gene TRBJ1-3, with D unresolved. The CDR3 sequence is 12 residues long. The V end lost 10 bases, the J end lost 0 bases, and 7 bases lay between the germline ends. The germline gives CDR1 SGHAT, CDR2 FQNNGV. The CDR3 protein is CATESSGNTIYF. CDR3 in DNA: TGTGCCACGGAGAGCTCTGGAAACACCATATATTTT.

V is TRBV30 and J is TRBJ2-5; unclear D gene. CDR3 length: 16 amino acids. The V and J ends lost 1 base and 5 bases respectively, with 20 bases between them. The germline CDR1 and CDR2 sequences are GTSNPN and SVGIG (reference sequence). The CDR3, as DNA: TGTGCCTGGAGTGGCAAACGGGCCTCCCAAGGGGAGACCCAGTACTTC. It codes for CAWSGKRASQGETQYF.

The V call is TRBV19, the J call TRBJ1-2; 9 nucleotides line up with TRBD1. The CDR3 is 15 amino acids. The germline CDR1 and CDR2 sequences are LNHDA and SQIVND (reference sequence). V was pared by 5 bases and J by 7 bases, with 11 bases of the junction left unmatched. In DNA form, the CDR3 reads TGTGCCAGTAGTGATCCGGGACAGGGAAAGGGTGGCTACACCTTC. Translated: CASSDPGQGKGGYTF. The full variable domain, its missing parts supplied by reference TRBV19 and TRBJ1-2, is DGGITQSPKYLFRKEGQNVTLSCEQNLNHDAMYWYRQDPGQGLRLIYYSQIVNDFQKGDIAEGYSVSREKKESFPLTVTSAQKNPTAFYLCASSDPGQGKGGYTFGSGTRLTVV.

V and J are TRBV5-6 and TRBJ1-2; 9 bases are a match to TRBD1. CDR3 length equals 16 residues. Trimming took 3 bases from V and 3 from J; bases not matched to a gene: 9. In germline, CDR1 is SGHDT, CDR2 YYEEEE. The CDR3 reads CASSYDRGSIDYGYTF. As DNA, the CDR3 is TGTGCCAGCAGCTACGACAGGGGGAGCATAGACTATGGCTACACCTTC. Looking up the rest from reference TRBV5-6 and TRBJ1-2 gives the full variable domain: DAGVTQSPTHLIKTRGQQVTLRCSPKSGHDTVSWYQQALGQGPQFIFQYYEEEERQRGNFPDRFSGHQFPNYSSELNVNALLLGDSALYLCASSYDRGSIDYGYTFGSGTRLTVV.

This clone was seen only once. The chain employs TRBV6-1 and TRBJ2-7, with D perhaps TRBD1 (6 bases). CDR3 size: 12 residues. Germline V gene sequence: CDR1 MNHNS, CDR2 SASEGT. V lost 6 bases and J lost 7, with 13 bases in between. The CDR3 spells CASRGHPGEQYF. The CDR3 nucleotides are TGTGCCAGCAGGGGACACCCGGGGGAGCAGTACTTC.

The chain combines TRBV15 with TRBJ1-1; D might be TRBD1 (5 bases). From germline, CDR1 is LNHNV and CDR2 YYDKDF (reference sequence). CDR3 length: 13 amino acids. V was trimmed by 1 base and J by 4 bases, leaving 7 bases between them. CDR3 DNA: TGTGCCACCAGCAGAGGACAGATCACTGAAGCTTTCTTT. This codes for CATSRGQITEAFF.

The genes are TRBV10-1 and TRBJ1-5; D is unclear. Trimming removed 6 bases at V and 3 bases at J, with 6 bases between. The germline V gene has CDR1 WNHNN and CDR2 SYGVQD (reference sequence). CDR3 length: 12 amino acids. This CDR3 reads CASRRFNQPQHF. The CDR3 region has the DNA TGCGCCAGCAGGCGATTCAATCAGCCCCAGCATTTT.

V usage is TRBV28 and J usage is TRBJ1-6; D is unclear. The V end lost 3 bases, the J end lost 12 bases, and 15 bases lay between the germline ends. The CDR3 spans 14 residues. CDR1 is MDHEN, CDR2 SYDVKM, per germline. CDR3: CASSFISLGGPLHF. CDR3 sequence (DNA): TGTGCCAGCAGTTTTATCTCCTTAGGAGGACCCCTCCACTTT.

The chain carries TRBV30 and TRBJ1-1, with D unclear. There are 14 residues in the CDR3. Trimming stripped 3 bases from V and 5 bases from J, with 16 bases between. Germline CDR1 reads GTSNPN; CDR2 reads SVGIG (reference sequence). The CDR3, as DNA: TGTGCCTGGAGGGGGATGGGAGGGATGACTGAAGCTTTCTTT. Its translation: CAWRGMGGMTEAFF.

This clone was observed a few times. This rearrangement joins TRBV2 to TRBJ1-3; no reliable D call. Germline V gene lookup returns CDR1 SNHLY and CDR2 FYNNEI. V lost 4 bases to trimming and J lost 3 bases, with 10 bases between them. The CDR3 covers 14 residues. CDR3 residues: CASSVRFGGNTIYF. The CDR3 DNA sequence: TGTGCCAGCAGTGTACGGTTCGGTGGAAACACCATATATTTT.

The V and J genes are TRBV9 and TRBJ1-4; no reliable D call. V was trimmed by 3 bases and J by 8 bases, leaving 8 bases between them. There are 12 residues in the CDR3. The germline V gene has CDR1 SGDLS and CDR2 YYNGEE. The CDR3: CASSGGGEKLFF. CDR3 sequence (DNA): TGTGCCAGCAGCGGCGGAGGGGAAAAACTGTTTTTT.